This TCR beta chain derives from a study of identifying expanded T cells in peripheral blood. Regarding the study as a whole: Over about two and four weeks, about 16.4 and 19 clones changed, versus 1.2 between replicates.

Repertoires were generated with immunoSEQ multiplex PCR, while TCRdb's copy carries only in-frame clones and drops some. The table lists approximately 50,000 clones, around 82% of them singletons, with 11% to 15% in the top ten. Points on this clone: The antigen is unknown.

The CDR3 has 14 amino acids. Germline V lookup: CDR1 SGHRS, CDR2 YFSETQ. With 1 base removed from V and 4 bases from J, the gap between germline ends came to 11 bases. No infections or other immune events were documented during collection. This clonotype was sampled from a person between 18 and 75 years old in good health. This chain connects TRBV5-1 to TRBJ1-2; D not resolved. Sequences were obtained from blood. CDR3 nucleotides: TGCGCCAGCAGCTTGAGGGTAGACCCCTATGGCTACACCTTC. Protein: CASSLRVDPYGYTF.